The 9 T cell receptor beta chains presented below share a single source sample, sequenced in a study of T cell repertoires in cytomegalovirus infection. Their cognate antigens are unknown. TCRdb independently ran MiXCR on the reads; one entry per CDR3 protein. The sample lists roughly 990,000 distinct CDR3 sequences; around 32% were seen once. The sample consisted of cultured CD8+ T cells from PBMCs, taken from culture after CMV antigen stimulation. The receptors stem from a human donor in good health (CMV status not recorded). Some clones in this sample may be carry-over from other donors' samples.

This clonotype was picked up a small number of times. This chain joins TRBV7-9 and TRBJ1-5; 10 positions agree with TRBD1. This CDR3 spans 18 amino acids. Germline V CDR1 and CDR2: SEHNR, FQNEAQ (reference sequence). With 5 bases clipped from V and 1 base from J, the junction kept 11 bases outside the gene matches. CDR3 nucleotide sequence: TGTGCCAGCAGCCAACGGGACAGGGGCACTGGCAGCAATCAGCCCCAGCATTTT. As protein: CASSQRDRGTGSNQPQHF. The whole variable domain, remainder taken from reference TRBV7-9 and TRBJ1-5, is DTGVSQNPRHKITKRGQNVTFRCDPISEHNRLYWYRQTLGQGPEFLTYFQNEAQLEKSRLLSDRFSAERPKGSFSTLEIQRTEQGDSAMYLCASSQRDRGTGSNQPQHFGDGTRLSIL.

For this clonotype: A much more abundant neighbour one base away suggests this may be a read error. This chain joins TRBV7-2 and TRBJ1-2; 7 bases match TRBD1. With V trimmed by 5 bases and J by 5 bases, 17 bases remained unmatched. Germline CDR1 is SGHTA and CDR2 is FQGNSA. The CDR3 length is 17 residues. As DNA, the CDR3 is TGTGCCAGCAGCCTCCAGACAGGGACGGGATGGGGGTATGGCTACACCTTC. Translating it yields CASSLQTGTGWGYGYTF.

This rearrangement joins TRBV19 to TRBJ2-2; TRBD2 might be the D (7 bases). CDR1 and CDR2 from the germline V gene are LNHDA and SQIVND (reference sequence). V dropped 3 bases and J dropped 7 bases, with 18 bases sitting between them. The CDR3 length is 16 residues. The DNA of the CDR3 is TGTGCCAGTAGTATTGGGGGCGGGGGTGCTTACGGGGAGCTGTTTTTT. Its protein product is CASSIGGGGAYGELFF. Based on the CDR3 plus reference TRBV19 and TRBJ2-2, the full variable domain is DGGITQSPKYLFRKEGQNVTLSCEQNLNHDAMYWYRQDPGQGLRLIYYSQIVNDFQKGDIAEGYSVSREKKESFPLTVTSAQKNPTAFYLCASSIGGGGAYGELFFGEGSRLTVL.

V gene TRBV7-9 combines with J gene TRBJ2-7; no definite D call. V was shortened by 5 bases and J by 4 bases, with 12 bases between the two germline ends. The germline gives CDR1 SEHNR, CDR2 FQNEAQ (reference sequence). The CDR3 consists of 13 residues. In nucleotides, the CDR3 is TGTGCCAGCAGCCCCCCCGGACCATACGAGCAGTACGTC. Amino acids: CASSPPGPYEQYV.

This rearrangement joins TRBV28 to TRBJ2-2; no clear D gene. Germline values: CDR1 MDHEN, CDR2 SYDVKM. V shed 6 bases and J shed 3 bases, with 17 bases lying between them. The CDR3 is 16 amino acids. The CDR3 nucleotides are TGTGCCAGCAGAACGGGCCGGGCCTTTGACACCGGGGAGCTGTTTTTT. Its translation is CASRTGRAFDTGELFF. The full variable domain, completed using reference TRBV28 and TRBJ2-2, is DVKVTQSSRYLVKRTGEKVFLECVQDMDHENMFWYRQDPGLGLRLIYFSYDVKMKEKGDIPEGYSVSREKKERFSLILESASTNQTSMYLCASRTGRAFDTGELFFGEGSRLTVL.

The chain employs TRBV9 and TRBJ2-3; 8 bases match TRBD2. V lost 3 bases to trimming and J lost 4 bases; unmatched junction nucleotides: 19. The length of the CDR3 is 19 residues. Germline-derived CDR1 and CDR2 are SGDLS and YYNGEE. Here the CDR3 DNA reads TGTGCCAGCAGCGAGCAAAGACTGGGACTAGAAATTCAATCAGATACGCAGTATTTT. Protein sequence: CASSEQRLGLEIQSDTQYF.

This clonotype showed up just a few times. CDR3 sequence: CASSEGRRGDTEAFF. CDR3 in DNA: TGTGCCAGCAGTGAAGGTAGACGAGGGGACACTGAAGCTTTCTTT. This chain links TRBV2 with TRBJ1-1; maybe TRBD1 (5 bases). This CDR3 spans 15 amino acids. V lost 1 base, J lost 3 bases, and 12 bases lay in between. The germline CDR1 and CDR2 sequences are SNHLY and FYNNEI. The full variable domain, in which reference TRBV2 and TRBJ1-1 provide the parts outside the CDR3, is EPEVTQTPSHQVTQMGQEVILRCVPISNHLYFYWYRQILGQKVEFLVSFYNNEISEKSEIFDDQFSVERPDGSNFTLKIRSTKLEDSAMYFCASSEGRRGDTEAFFGQGTRLTVV.

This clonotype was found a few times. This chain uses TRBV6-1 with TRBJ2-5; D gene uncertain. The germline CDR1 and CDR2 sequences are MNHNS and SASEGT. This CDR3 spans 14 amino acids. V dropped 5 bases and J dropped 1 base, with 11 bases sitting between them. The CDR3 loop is CASSPLLIQETQYF. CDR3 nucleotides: TGTGCCAGCAGTCCCCTTTTGATCCAAGAGACCCAGTACTTC.

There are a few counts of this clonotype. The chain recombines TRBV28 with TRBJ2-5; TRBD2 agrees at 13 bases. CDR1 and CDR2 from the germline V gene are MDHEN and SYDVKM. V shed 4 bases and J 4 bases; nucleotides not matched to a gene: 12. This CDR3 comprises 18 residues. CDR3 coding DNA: TGTGCCAGCAGTTCGCCTCTCGGACTAGCGGGGGTAGGAGAGACCCAGTACTTC. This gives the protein CASSSPLGLAGVGETQYF.